This TCR beta chain originates from a study of T cells after yellow fever vaccination (dated by TCRdb to between 2017 and 2020). General notes on the study: The SMART-Seq v4 Ultra Low Input RNA kit was used to prepare libraries from fractions with low cell numbers. Bulk TCR alpha and beta repertoires were sequenced longitudinally to track T-cell clones before and after primary and booster YFV17D yellow fever vaccination. The cohort comprised two healthy male donors, one aged 18 to 30 and one aged 30 to 39 years. Blood was drawn at multiple timepoints before and after primary and secondary immunization, with bulk PBMC replicates and cell subsets isolated. Study-wide findings and limitations: Compared with the primary T-cell response, the secondary T-cell response was faster but weaker, reaching its peak on day 5 rather than on day 15. A small fraction of clonotypes showed up in both the CD4 and CD8 compartments, probably as a result of convergent recombination. The study included only a couple of donors, which limits how far the findings can be generalized. Because abundant contaminating clonotypes from the bulk population could be contained in FACS-sorted repertoires, computational filtering was required. After the booster, most clones that had expanded after primary vaccination were detected again (around 97% of CD4 and around 88% of CD8), suggesting broad maintenance of memory.

Looking up the germline V gene yields CDR1 SGHDN and CDR2 FVKESK. The CDR3, cysteine through phenylalanine, is 16 amino acids long. Only the CDR3 part of the read is kept: 48 bases, read in frame from the first base. Trimming takes 3 bases off V and 4 bases off J; junction bases not matched to a gene: 6. This clonotype showed up just a few times. It has no known antigen specificity. Per-nucleotide qualities are absent, and no much larger clonotype sits a single base away. The meaning of the sample's treatment or condition label: live attenuated yellow fever vaccine strain. PBMCs were isolated from peripheral blood using a standard Ficoll-Paque protocol. Dynabeads CD4 and CD8 positive selection kits were used to isolate the CD4 and CD8 T-cell fractions. RNA was extracted with TriZol from bulk PBMCs, CD4 and CD8 fractions, and dextramer-positive and dextramer-negative fractions. The instrument given in TCRdb is Illumina NovaSeq 6000. Synthesis of TCR cDNA relied on 5'RACE template switching, a step that introduced a universal primer site along with unique molecular identifiers. Priming of cDNA synthesis was performed from both the TCR alpha and TCR beta constant segments. Library amplification used two PCR steps, and the second PCR step added sample barcodes and sequencing adapters. Sequencing of libraries was performed on Illumina HiSeq 2500 (2x100 bp) or NovaSeq (2x150 bp). Concerning the study's data processing: Reads were demultiplexed and collapsed into UMI consensus sequences with MIGEC, and V(D)J alignment was performed with MiXCR. Using edgeR on replicate PBMC samples, clonotypes were called vaccine-responding if FDR was below 0.01 and the log2 fold change was above 5 up to day 15. CD4 or CD8 identity was assigned to each bulk clonotype according to whether the clonotype was present at higher abundance in the sequenced CD4 repertoire or the sequenced CD8 repertoire. TCRdb ran its own pipeline on the public reads, namely fastp trimming at Q25 and MiXCR clone calling, and kept in-frame beta chains. Entries are consolidated by CDR3 protein sequence, retaining the most common genes and DNA. None of the V and J calls come from the authors' own analysis; TCRdb made them. The sample table contains some 150,000 distinct CDR3 sequences; only one count was recorded for around 9.3% of them. The ten largest clones represent roughly a third of the sample.

The V and J genes are TRBV14 and TRBJ2-1; 10 bases in the middle match TRBD2. Sequences were derived from CD8+ T cells sorted from PBMCs, sampled 45 days after the yellow fever booster vaccination. This clonotype was obtained from a man between 18 and 29 years old who received the YFV17D yellow fever vaccine. The sequenced DNA: TGTGCCAGCAGCCAGATAGCGGGGGGAGTTTACAATGAGCAGTTCTTC. Its protein is CASSQIAGGVYNEQFF.